One and the same sample provided the 27 T cell receptor beta chains below, sequenced in a study of glioma-infiltrating T cells after dendritic cell vaccination. Sequencing used immunoSEQ multiplex PCR; TCRdb keeps in-frame clones, though not all of them. The sample shows around 83,000 clones, about 85% of them seen only once. The time point denotes: after dendritic cell vaccination, including at tumor progression/relapse. Sample: blood, taken after dendritic cell vaccination. These TCRs come from a human donor with glioblastoma.

This chain links TRBV4-1 with TRBJ2-1; possible D gene TRBD1, 6 bases. The CDR3 is made up of 14 amino acids. Per germline, CDR1 MGHRA and CDR2 YSYEKL. Trimming shortened V by 2 bases and J by 7 bases, and 12 bases separated the two germline ends. CDR3 in amino acids: CASSQWAGVNEQFF. DNA for the CDR3: TGCGCCAGCAGCCAATGGGCAGGGGTGAATGAGCAGTTCTTC.

The rearrangement links TRBV5-6 to TRBJ2-7; D is unclear. Germline V gene data show CDR1 as SGHDT and CDR2 as YYEEEE. V lost 2 bases and J 4 bases, leaving 4 bases between the germline ends. This CDR3 comprises 11 residues. The CDR3 region has the DNA TGTGCCAGCAGCTTTAGATACGAGCAGTACTTC. Its protein product is CASSFRYEQYF.

The chain combines TRBV7-9 with TRBJ2-5; 7 bases fit TRBD1. V was pared by 5 bases and J by 5 bases, with 11 bases of the junction left unmatched. CDR3 size: 15 residues. Germline CDR1 is SEHNR and CDR2 is FQNEAQ (reference sequence). CDR3 DNA: TGTGCCAGCAGCGGAGACAGGGCGCGAAGGGAGACCCAGTACTTC. As protein: CASSGDRARRETQYF.

V is TRBV11-2 and J is TRBJ2-1, with TRBD2 matching 10 bases. V was clipped by 6 bases and J by 7 bases; unmatched bases: 3. The CDR3 length is 13 residues. From germline, CDR1 is SGHAT and CDR2 FQNNGV. The CDR3 nucleotides are TGTGCCAGCAGGCTAGCGGGAGAGAATGAGCAGTTCTTC. It specifies CASRLAGENEQFF.

This rearrangement joins TRBV6-5 to TRBJ1-1, with a tentative D call TRBD1 (5 bases). The CDR3 length is 14 residues. Germline V gene lookup returns CDR1 MNHEY and CDR2 SVGAGI. The ends were cut back, 4 bases at V and 4 bases at J, with 13 bases in the middle. The CDR3 loop is CASSSRGSGTEAFF. The CDR3 region has the DNA TGTGCCAGCAGTTCCCGGGGGAGTGGCACTGAAGCTTTCTTT.

The J gene is TRBJ2-7, the V gene TRBV19; 8 bases line up with TRBD2. The CDR3 loop spans 16 amino acids. CDR1 and CDR2 (germline): LNHDA, SQIVND (reference sequence). V shed 1 base and J 2 bases; nucleotides not matched to a gene: 7. This CDR3 reads CASSIVGREAAYEQYF. The CDR3 coding sequence is TGTGCCAGTAGTATAGTTGGGCGGGAGGCAGCCTACGAGCAGTACTTC.

The chain carries TRBV5-1 and TRBJ2-7, with 12 bases matching TRBD1. From germline, CDR1 is SGHRS and CDR2 YFSETQ. The trim removed 4 bases at V and 3 bases at J, leaving 5 bases unmatched. CDR3 length: 15 amino acids. This CDR3 reads CASSPGTGGLYEQYF. Here the CDR3 DNA reads TGCGCCAGCAGCCCGGGGACAGGGGGCCTCTACGAGCAGTACTTC.

J is TRBJ2-5 and V is TRBV28; D gene unclear. Germline CDR1 and CDR2: MDHEN and SYDVKM. CDR3 length: 14 residues. V shed 2 bases and J shed 0 bases, with 7 bases lying between them. CDR3 residues: CASSLHDNQETQYF. CDR3 in DNA: TGTGCCAGCAGTTTACACGACAACCAAGAGACCCAGTACTTC.

The genes are TRBV2 and TRBJ1-1; perhaps TRBD1 as D (6 bases). The germline V gene has CDR1 SNHLY and CDR2 FYNNEI. Trimming left V 2 bases short and J 2 bases short, with 12 bases between. The CDR3 runs to 15 residues. This CDR3 is CASSELLGGNTEAFF. CDR3 nucleotide sequence: TGTGCCAGCAGTGAATTGCTAGGGGGAAACACTGAAGCTTTCTTT. Supplemented by reference TRBV2 and TRBJ1-1, the full variable domain reads EPEVTQTPSHQVTQMGQEVILRCVPISNHLYFYWYRQILGQKVEFLVSFYNNEISEKSEIFDDQFSVERPDGSNFTLKIRSTKLEDSAMYFCASSELLGGNTEAFFGQGTRLTVV.

The chain joins TRBV9 to TRBJ2-7, with TRBD2 matching 14 bases. This CDR3 contains 16 residues. Trimming took 3 bases from V and 1 from J; bases not matched to a gene: 3. Germline loops: CDR1 SGDLS, CDR2 YYNGEE. CDR3 nucleotide sequence: TGTGCCAGCAGCGCCGGACTAGCGGGGGGATCCTACGAGCAGTACTTC. As protein: CASSAGLAGGSYEQYF.

This clone has a single count. Here the CDR3 reads CASSPSGSPYEQYF. In DNA form, the CDR3 reads TGTGCCAGCAGCCCTAGCGGGAGCCCCTACGAGCAGTACTTC. This rearrangement joins TRBV4-2 to TRBJ2-7; 10 nucleotides line up with TRBD2. Germline values: CDR1 LGHNA, CDR2 YNFKEQ. The CDR3 is made up of 14 amino acids. With V trimmed by 4 bases and J by 2 bases, 2 bases remained unmatched.

The V gene is TRBV29-1, the J gene TRBJ2-1; 10 bases agree with TRBD2. V was clipped by 7 bases and J by 9 bases; unmatched bases: 6. The CDR3 has 12 amino acids. From germline, CDR1 is SQVTM and CDR2 ANQGSEA. The CDR3 sequence: CSGSGGLREQFF. The CDR3 coding sequence is TGCAGCGGTAGCGGGGGGCTCCGTGAGCAGTTCTTC.

The chain employs TRBV9 and TRBJ2-5; 7 nucleotides match TRBD1. J lost 2 bases, V lost 4 bases, and 5 bases had no gene match. This CDR3 spans 14 amino acids. The germline V gene has CDR1 SGDLS and CDR2 YYNGEE. Here the CDR3 DNA reads TGTGCCAGCAGCTCTGACAGGGAACAAGAGACCCAGTACTTC. Its translation: CASSSDREQETQYF.

Points on this clone: The conserved phenylalanine or tryptophan is not found at the CDR3 terminus, so this likely reflects a read error. It is unclear where the CDR3 begins or ends on the DNA, so no DNA is shown, and the CDR3 is as TCRdb lists it. This rearrangement joins TRBV7-2 to TRBJ2-7; the D call in the table, TRBD1, was not verified against the DNA. In germline, CDR1 is SGHTA, CDR2 FQGNSA. The CDR3 is 12 residues long, counting both termini. The chain's CDR3 is CASSRDRGPSYL.

DNA for the CDR3: TGTGCCAGCAGCGCAGAGAGCGGGGGTAGCACAGATACGCAGTATTTT. It encodes CASSAESGGSTDTQYF. The chain carries TRBV9 and TRBJ2-3, with TRBD2 matching over 8 bases. The germline gives CDR1 SGDLS, CDR2 YYNGEE. Unmatched junction bases numbered 6, after V lost 3 bases and J lost 0 bases. The CDR3 has 16 amino acids.

This chain uses TRBV5-4 with TRBJ1-3, with TRBD1 as a possible D gene (5 bases). Between the trimmed V and J ends, which lost 4 bases and 0 bases, there was a span of 11 bases. The CDR3 contains 15 residues. Germline V gene data show CDR1 as SGHNT and CDR2 as YYREEE (reference sequence). In DNA, the CDR3 is TGTGCCAGCAGCCAAACAGGCTCCTCTGGAAACACCATATATTTT. Translation: CASSQTGSSGNTIYF. The whole variable domain, filled in from reference TRBV5-4 and TRBJ1-3, reads ETGVTQSPTHLIKTRGQQVTLRCSSQSGHNTVSWYQQALGQGPQFIFQYYREEENGRGNFPPRFSGLQFPNYSSELNVNALELDDSALYLCASSQTGSSGNTIYFGEGSWLTVV.

The rearrangement joins TRBV7-6 to TRBJ1-1; the match to TRBD1 covers 8 bases. The CDR3 runs 16 residues. The V gene end was trimmed by 1 base and the J gene end by 5 bases; junction bases not matched to a gene: 9. CDR1 SGHVS and CDR2 FNYEAQ come from the germline V gene. This CDR3 reads CASSLGFQGAGTEAFF. Written as DNA, the CDR3 is TGTGCCAGCAGCTTAGGGTTCCAGGGGGCGGGTACTGAAGCTTTCTTT.

The V gene is TRBV7-6, the J gene TRBJ2-1; 11 bases map to TRBD2. Germline loops: CDR1 SGHVS, CDR2 FNYEAQ. With V trimmed by 0 bases and J by 10 bases, 5 bases remained unmatched. The CDR3 has 15 amino acids. The CDR3 DNA follows: TGTGCCAGCAGCTTAGCGACTAGCGGGATGCTGGAGCAGTTCTTC. Amino acids: CASSLATSGMLEQFF.

The J gene is TRBJ1-1, the V gene TRBV27; 7 positions agree with TRBD1. CDR1 and CDR2 from the germline V gene are MNHEY and SMNVEV (reference sequence). Unmatched junction bases numbered 6, after V lost 6 bases and J lost 2 bases. The CDR3 has 14 residues. CDR3 bases: TGTGCCAGCAGCCCGTGGGACAGAAACACTGAAGCTTTCTTT. Protein: CASSPWDRNTEAFF.

The chain joins TRBV25-1 to TRBJ2-1, with 11 positions matching TRBD2. The CDR3 is 16 amino acids. V gave up 6 bases and J gave up 8 bases; unmatched junction bases: 12. CDR1 MGHDK and CDR2 SYGVNS come from the germline V gene. The CDR3 coding sequence is TGTGCCAGCAGCGACATTAGCGGGGGGGCGGAGGATGAGCAGTTCTTC. Its translation: CASSDISGGAEDEQFF.

This rearrangement joins TRBV5-4 to TRBJ2-1; 7 bases fit TRBD2. Trimming took 4 bases from V and 0 from J; bases not matched to a gene: 7. Germline CDR1 and CDR2: SGHNT and YYREEE (reference sequence). The CDR3 runs to 16 residues. The CDR3, as DNA: TGTGCCAGCAGCGCTGGGGGGGGAAGCTCCTACAATGAGCAGTTCTTC. Its protein product is CASSAGGGSSYNEQFF.

The chain carries TRBV2 and TRBJ2-1; 8 bases agree with TRBD2. Germline-derived CDR1 and CDR2 are SNHLY and FYNNEI. The V gene end was trimmed by 6 bases and the J gene end by 3 bases; junction bases not matched to a gene: 7. The CDR3 is 15 residues long. The CDR3 protein is CASRASGTSYNEQFF. The CDR3 region has the DNA TGTGCCAGCAGAGCCTCCGGGACTAGCTACAATGAGCAGTTCTTC.

The chain uses TRBV5-1 and TRBJ2-7; 8 nucleotides align to TRBD2. CDR3 size: 16 residues. CDR1 is SGHRS, CDR2 YFSETQ, per germline. V lost 4 bases, J lost 2 bases, and 11 bases stayed unmatched. CDR3 loop: CASSPGGSGATYEQYF. The CDR3 bases are TGCGCCAGCAGCCCCGGGGGTAGCGGGGCAACCTACGAGCAGTACTTC.

The sample holds one count of this clone. V usage is TRBV5-1 and J usage is TRBJ2-1; 9 bases map to TRBD1. J gave up 6 bases and V 0 bases, and 10 bases lay outside the gene matches. This CDR3 comprises 17 residues. Per germline, CDR1 SGHRS and CDR2 YFSETQ. DNA of the CDR3: TGCGCCAGCAGCTTGGCAACGGACAGGGGTGCACTCAATGAGCAGTTCTTC. This codes for CASSLATDRGALNEQFF.

This clone was detected a few times. The chain uses TRBV27 and TRBJ2-3; possible D gene TRBD2, 6 bases. The germline V gene encodes CDR1 MNHEY and CDR2 SMNVEV (reference sequence). This CDR3 region has 22 residues. Between the trimmed V and J ends, which lost 3 bases and 0 bases, there was a span of 31 bases. DNA for the CDR3: TGTGCCAGCAGTTTTCGCTCCCCTTTGACTAGTTATTTCGGCGCTAGCACAGATACGCAGTATTTT. Protein sequence: CASSFRSPLTSYFGASTDTQYF.

The V and J genes are TRBV29-1 and TRBJ2-3, with 8 bases matching TRBD2. The CDR3 covers 14 residues. Germline V lookup: CDR1 SQVTM, CDR2 ANQGSEA. With V trimmed by 7 bases and J by 2 bases, 8 bases remained unmatched. In nucleotides, the CDR3 is TGCAGCGCCGCTCCGGGGGGGCCCACAGATACGCAGTATTTT. It encodes CSAAPGGPTDTQYF.

The CDR3 sequence is CASKRQTSYTEAFF. The CDR3 bases are TGTGCCAGCAAGAGACAGACGTCGTACACTGAAGCTTTCTTT. The chain recombines TRBV6-1 with TRBJ1-1; a weak D match, TRBD1 (5 bases). Germline CDR1 MNHNS, CDR2 SASEGT. The V and J ends lost 7 bases and 3 bases respectively, with 15 bases between them. The CDR3 consists of 14 residues.